This TCR beta chain comes out of a study of blood T cell repertoires in COVID-19. The data were produced by immunoSEQ multiplex PCR, yet TCRdb's version contains in-frame clones alone and is incomplete. This sample carries around 97,000 clones, approximately 80% of them seen once, and the ten largest clones take around 12%. Sequences were obtained from peripheral blood. This clonotype was sampled from a human donor in a cohort sampled during active COVID-19.

The CDR3 bases are TGTGCCAGCAGTTTAGCCGGTTCTTATGCTGAAGCTTTCTTT. Its protein is CASSLAGSYAEAFF. The genes are TRBV27 and TRBJ1-1; D gene unclear. Germline V CDR1 and CDR2: MNHEY, SMNVEV (reference sequence). The CDR3 is made up of 14 amino acids. With 2 bases removed from V and 6 bases from J, the gap between germline ends came to 13 bases.